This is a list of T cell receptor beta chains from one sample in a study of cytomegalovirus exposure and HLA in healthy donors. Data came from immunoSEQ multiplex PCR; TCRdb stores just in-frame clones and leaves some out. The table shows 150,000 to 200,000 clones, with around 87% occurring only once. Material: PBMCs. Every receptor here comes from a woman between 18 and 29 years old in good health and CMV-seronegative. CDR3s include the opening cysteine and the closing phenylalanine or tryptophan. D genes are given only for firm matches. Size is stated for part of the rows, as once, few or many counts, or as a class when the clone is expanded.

CDR3nt: TGTGCCAGCAGCTTGACGGAGGATCAGCCCCAGCATTTT
CDR3aa: CASSLTEDQPQHF
j_gene: TRBJ1-5
d_gene: .
abundance: .
v_gene: TRBV5-5

CDR3nt: TGTGCCAGCAGCTTAGATCAACCGGGGAGGGTTCGCGAGCAGTACTTC
CDR3aa: CASSLDQPGRVREQYF
j_gene: TRBJ2-7
d_gene: TRBD2
abundance: .
v_gene: TRBV11-2

CDR3nt: TGCGCCAGCAGCTCGACTCTTTATCGGTATGGCTACACCTTC
CDR3aa: CASSSTLYRYGYTF
j_gene: TRBJ1-2
d_gene: .
abundance: .
v_gene: TRBV5-1

CDR3nt: TGTGCCATCAGTGAGTTACAGAGTAGCTATGGCTACACCTTC
CDR3aa: CAISELQSSYGYTF
j_gene: TRBJ1-2
d_gene: .
abundance: .
v_gene: TRBV10-3

CDR3nt: TGTGCCAGCAGTTCTGAGGACAGCCCAGACTATGGCTACACCTTC
CDR3aa: CASSSEDSPDYGYTF
j_gene: TRBJ1-2
d_gene: .
abundance: .
v_gene: TRBV28

CDR3nt: TGTGCCAGTAGGAATCGGAGGATCGGCACGGCCGGTATTTCACGGACCGGGGAGCTGTTTTTT
CDR3aa: CASRNRRIGTAGISRTGELFF
j_gene: TRBJ2-2
d_gene: .
abundance: .
v_gene: TRBV19

CDR3nt: TGTGCCAGCAGTACGGGGGTCACTGAAGCTTTCTTT
CDR3aa: CASSTGVTEAFF
j_gene: TRBJ1-1
d_gene: .
abundance: .
v_gene: TRBV2

CDR3nt: TGTGCCATCAGTGAGAGAACTAGCGGGAGTTTGTGGGATGAGCAGTTCTTC
CDR3aa: CAISERTSGSLWDEQFF
j_gene: TRBJ2-1
d_gene: TRBD2
abundance: .
v_gene: TRBV10-3

CDR3nt: TGTGCCAGCAGGTCCGTGGCAGGGGCCTACAATGAGCAGTTCTTC
CDR3aa: CASRSVAGAYNEQFF
j_gene: TRBJ2-1
d_gene: .
abundance: .
v_gene: TRBV7-9

CDR3nt: TGCGCCAGCAGCCGCACCCTGGGGACAGAATACGAGCAGTACTTC
CDR3aa: CASSRTLGTEYEQYF
j_gene: TRBJ2-7
d_gene: TRBD1
abundance: few
v_gene: TRBV5-1

CDR3nt: TGTGCCAGCTCACCATCCGGGGTTTGGAGCAATCAGCCCCAGCATTTT
CDR3aa: CASSPSGVWSNQPQHF
j_gene: TRBJ1-5
d_gene: .
abundance: .
v_gene: TRBV18

CDR3nt: TGTGCCAGCGGGAGAGGCCCTGGCGAGCAGTACTTC
CDR3aa: CASGRGPGEQYF
j_gene: TRBJ2-7
d_gene: .
abundance: .
v_gene: TRBV5-4

CDR3nt: TGTGCCAGCAGCTCGTGGAAGGAGTGGGTCGCGAACACCGGGGAGCTGTTTTTT
CDR3aa: CASSSWKEWVANTGELFF
j_gene: TRBJ2-2
d_gene: .
abundance: .
v_gene: TRBV7-2

CDR3nt: TGTGCCAGCAGCCAACCTACTAGCGGCCAAGAGACCCAGTACTTC
CDR3aa: CASSQPTSGQETQYF
j_gene: TRBJ2-5
d_gene: TRBD2
abundance: .
v_gene: TRBV4-2

CDR3nt: TGCAGCGTTCGGGACAGGGGAGCCGGGGAGCTGTTTTTT
CDR3aa: CSVRDRGAGELFF
j_gene: TRBJ2-2
d_gene: TRBD1
abundance: once
v_gene: TRBV29-1

CDR3nt: TGTGCCAGCAGCTTGGCTCAGACGAACACCGGGGAGCTGTTTTTT
CDR3aa: CASSLAQTNTGELFF
j_gene: TRBJ2-2
d_gene: .
abundance: .
v_gene: TRBV5-4

CDR3nt: TGTGCCAGCAGCTTGGGACAGGGGGGATACAATGAGCAGTTCTTC
CDR3aa: CASSLGQGGYNEQFF
j_gene: TRBJ2-1
d_gene: TRBD1
abundance: .
v_gene: TRBV11-2

CDR3nt: TGTGCCAGTAGTCCTCAGACAGCGGGCTATGGCTACACCTTC
CDR3aa: CASSPQTAGYGYTF
j_gene: TRBJ1-2
d_gene: .
abundance: .
v_gene: TRBV19

CDR3nt: TGTGCCAGCAGCTCCCCATGGGGGGAGGTTTCTCTGAACACTGAAGCTTTCTTT
CDR3aa: CASSSPWGEVSLNTEAFF
j_gene: TRBJ1-1
d_gene: .
abundance: .
v_gene: TRBV7-9

CDR3nt: TGTGCCAGTAGTCCCGGGACAGCGAACACCGGGGAGCTGTTTTTT
CDR3aa: CASSPGTANTGELFF
j_gene: TRBJ2-2
d_gene: TRBD1
abundance: .
v_gene: TRBV19

CDR3nt: TGTGCCAGCAGCCAGGGGCATGGGAGCGTTGAAGAGACCCAGTACTTC
CDR3aa: CASSQGHGSVEETQYF
j_gene: TRBJ2-5
d_gene: .
abundance: .
v_gene: TRBV11-1

CDR3nt: TGCAGCGTGACGACAGGGGATCACACTGAAGCTTTCTTT
CDR3aa: CSVTTGDHTEAFF
j_gene: TRBJ1-1
d_gene: TRBD1
abundance: few
v_gene: TRBV29-1

CDR3nt: TGTGCCAGCAGCGCACCCGGGACTAGCGGGAGAGGCGACACCGGGGAGCTGTTTTTT
CDR3aa: CASSAPGTSGRGDTGELFF
j_gene: TRBJ2-2
d_gene: TRBD2
abundance: .
v_gene: TRBV9

CDR3nt: TGTGCCAGCAGCTTACTCAGGGCCACGGCTGAAGCTTTCTTT
CDR3aa: CASSLLRATAEAFF
j_gene: TRBJ1-1
d_gene: .
abundance: .
v_gene: TRBV7-8

CDR3nt: TGTGCCAGTAGTGCACAGGGGGCCCCCTACAATGAGCAGTTCTTC
CDR3aa: CASSAQGAPYNEQFF
j_gene: TRBJ2-1
d_gene: TRBD1
abundance: .
v_gene: TRBV19

CDR3nt: TGTGCCAGCAGTTCGGACCGGGGGGGGACTGAAGCTTTCTTT
CDR3aa: CASSSDRGGTEAFF
j_gene: TRBJ1-1
d_gene: .
abundance: .
v_gene: TRBV6-5

CDR3nt: TGTGCTAGCAGCCGATCCGGGACAGTCCAAGAGACCCAGTACTTC
CDR3aa: CASSRSGTVQETQYF
j_gene: TRBJ2-5
d_gene: TRBD1
abundance: .
v_gene: TRBV7-7

CDR3nt: TGTGCCAGCAGAGTACTAGCGGGGGTTCGCGGTGAGCAGTTCTTC
CDR3aa: CASRVLAGVRGEQFF
j_gene: TRBJ2-1
d_gene: TRBD2
abundance: .
v_gene: TRBV2

CDR3nt: TGTGCCAGCAGCTTAGCCGAGGGTACTGAAGCTTTCTTT
CDR3aa: CASSLAEGTEAFF
j_gene: TRBJ1-1
d_gene: .
abundance: .
v_gene: TRBV7-9

CDR3nt: TGTGCCAGCAGGGGGGGGCCTAACACTGAAGCTTTCTTT
CDR3aa: CASRGGPNTEAFF
j_gene: TRBJ1-1
d_gene: .
abundance: few
v_gene: TRBV6-6

CDR3nt: TGTGCCAGCAGTGACCCCTTAGCCATGAATGAAAAACTGTTTTTT
CDR3aa: CASSDPLAMNEKLFF
j_gene: TRBJ1-4
d_gene: .
abundance: .
v_gene: TRBV25-1

CDR3nt: TGTGCCAGCTCACCACCGGAGGGCGGGGAGCTGTTTTTT
CDR3aa: CASSPPEGGELFF
j_gene: TRBJ2-2
d_gene: .
abundance: few
v_gene: TRBV18

CDR3nt: TGTGCCAGCAGTAAACCGACTAGCGGCAGCACAGATACGCAGTATTTT
CDR3aa: CASSKPTSGSTDTQYF
j_gene: TRBJ2-3
d_gene: TRBD2
abundance: .
v_gene: TRBV7-8

CDR3nt: TGTGCCAGCAGCTTTACACCGTCGAACTATGGCTACACCTTC
CDR3aa: CASSFTPSNYGYTF
j_gene: TRBJ1-2
d_gene: .
abundance: .
v_gene: TRBV11-2

CDR3nt: TGTGCCAGCAGTGACAGGGTGAGGATTGGACAGCCCCAGCATTTT
CDR3aa: CASSDRVRIGQPQHF
j_gene: TRBJ1-5
d_gene: .
abundance: .
v_gene: TRBV2

CDR3nt: TGTGCCAGCAGCGTAGGGGGCAGGGGGATCGTCGGGGAGCTGTTTTTT
CDR3aa: CASSVGGRGIVGELFF
j_gene: TRBJ2-2
d_gene: TRBD1
abundance: .
v_gene: TRBV9

CDR3nt: TGTGCCAGCAGCCCGGGGAATAGCGGGGGAGGCGGGGAGCTGTTTTTT
CDR3aa: CASSPGNSGGGGELFF
j_gene: TRBJ2-2
d_gene: TRBD2
abundance: .
v_gene: TRBV11-3

CDR3nt: TGTGCCAGCAGCCAAGTCCGACTAGCGGGGGTTGGAGATACGCAGTATTTT
CDR3aa: CASSQVRLAGVGDTQYF
j_gene: TRBJ2-3
d_gene: TRBD2
abundance: .
v_gene: TRBV14

CDR3nt: TGTGCCAGCAGCGTGACAGTGAACACTGAAGCTTTCTTT
CDR3aa: CASSVTVNTEAFF
j_gene: TRBJ1-1
d_gene: .
abundance: .
v_gene: TRBV9

CDR3nt: TGTGCCAGCAGCGGGGACAGGGTGGGAGAGCAGTTCTTC
CDR3aa: CASSGDRVGEQFF
j_gene: TRBJ2-1
d_gene: TRBD1
abundance: once
v_gene: TRBV9

CDR3nt: TGTGCCAGCGGGCCGTCGCTTGGATATGGCTACACCTTC
CDR3aa: CASGPSLGYGYTF
j_gene: TRBJ1-2
d_gene: .
abundance: few
v_gene: TRBV28

CDR3nt: TGTGCCAGCAGCGTAGCGAGCGGGGGTCGAGCTTTCTTT
CDR3aa: CASSVASGGRAFF
j_gene: TRBJ1-1
d_gene: .
abundance: .
v_gene: TRBV9

CDR3nt: TGTGCCAGCAGTTTGGGGGCCTCGCTTGGCTACGAGCAGTACTTC
CDR3aa: CASSLGASLGYEQYF
j_gene: TRBJ2-7
d_gene: .
abundance: .
v_gene: TRBV27

CDR3nt: TGTGCCAGCAGTTTATTAGAGGGCTACGAGCAGTACTTC
CDR3aa: CASSLLEGYEQYF
j_gene: TRBJ2-7
d_gene: .
abundance: .
v_gene: TRBV27